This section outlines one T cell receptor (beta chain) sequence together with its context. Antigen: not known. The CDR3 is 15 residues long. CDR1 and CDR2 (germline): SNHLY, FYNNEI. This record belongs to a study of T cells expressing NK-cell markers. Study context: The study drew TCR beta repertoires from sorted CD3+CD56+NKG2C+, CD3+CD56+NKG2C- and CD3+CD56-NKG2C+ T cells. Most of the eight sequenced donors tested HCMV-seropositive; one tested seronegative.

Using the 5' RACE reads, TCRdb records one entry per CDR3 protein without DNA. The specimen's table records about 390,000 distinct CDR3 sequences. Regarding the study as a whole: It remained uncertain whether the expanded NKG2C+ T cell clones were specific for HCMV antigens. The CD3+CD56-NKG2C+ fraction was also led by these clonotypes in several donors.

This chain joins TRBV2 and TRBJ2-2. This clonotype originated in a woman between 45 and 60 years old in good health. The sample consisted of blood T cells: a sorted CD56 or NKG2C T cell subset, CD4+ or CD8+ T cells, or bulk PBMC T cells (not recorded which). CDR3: CASSDRQANTGELFF. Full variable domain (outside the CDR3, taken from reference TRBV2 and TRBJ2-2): EPEVTQTPSHQVTQMGQEVILRCVPISNHLYFYWYRQILGQKVEFLVSFYNNEISEKSEIFDDQFSVERPDGSNFTLKIRSTKLEDSAMYFCASSDRQANTGELFFGEGSRLTVL.